A selection of T cell receptor beta chains follows, all from one sample in a study of blood T cells in healthy people across ages. TCRdb processed the 5' RACE reads anew with MiXCR; each CDR3 protein has one entry. The repertoire consists of about 1.6 million distinct CDR3 sequences, with around 35% occurring once and the leading ten covering about 11%. Sequenced: blood. The origin of the receptors is a woman in her 30s in good health. Both conserved end residues are part of each CDR3. A D gene is named only where the DNA matches it firmly. Only part of the rows carry a size: once, few, many, or a class if the clone is expanded.

V gene: TRBV20-1
D gene: -
J gene: TRBJ1-5
clone size: -
CDR3 protein: CSTSRSYQPQHF
CDR3 DNA: TGCAGTACTAGTCGCAGTTATCAGCCCCAGCATTTT

V gene: TRBV30
D gene: -
J gene: TRBJ1-2
clone size: -
CDR3 protein: CAWSAGYPDGYTF
CDR3 DNA: TGTGCCTGGAGTGCTGGATATCCTGATGGCTACACCTTC

V gene: TRBV5-6
D gene: -
J gene: TRBJ2-3
clone size: -
CDR3 protein: CASSNARWGGADTQYF
CDR3 DNA: TGTGCCAGCAGCAACGCTAGGTGGGGGGGCGCAGATACGCAGTATTTT

V gene: TRBV27
D gene: -
J gene: TRBJ1-2
clone size: few
CDR3 protein: CASRGNNYGYTF
CDR3 DNA: TGTGCCAGCAGAGGGAATAACTATGGCTACACCTTC

V gene: TRBV20-1
D gene: -
J gene: TRBJ1-1
clone size: few
CDR3 protein: CSASMTANTEAFF
CDR3 DNA: TGCAGTGCTTCAATGACCGCGAACACTGAAGCTTTCTTT

V gene: TRBV20-1
D gene: TRBD2
J gene: TRBJ2-3
clone size: -
CDR3 protein: CSASRLAGIDTQYF
CDR3 DNA: TGCAGTGCTAGTCGGCTAGCGGGGATAGATACGCAGTATTTT

V gene: TRBV25-1
D gene: -
J gene: TRBJ2-1
clone size: -
CDR3 protein: CASNSGQGWVNEQFF
CDR3 DNA: TGTGCCAGCAACTCGGGGCAGGGTTGGGTCAATGAGCAGTTCTTC

V gene: TRBV7-9
D gene: -
J gene: TRBJ1-4
clone size: -
CDR3 protein: CASSHAQGSDEKLFF
CDR3 DNA: TGTGCCAGCAGCCACGCACAGGGTTCGGATGAAAAACTGTTTTTT

V gene: TRBV11-2
D gene: -
J gene: TRBJ2-2
clone size: few
CDR3 protein: CASSFSGLDTGELFF
CDR3 DNA: TGTGCCAGCAGCTTCTCAGGTTTGGATACCGGGGAGCTGTTTTTT

V gene: TRBV20-1
D gene: -
J gene: TRBJ2-1
clone size: few
CDR3 protein: CSARGDSLNEQFF
CDR3 DNA: TGCAGTGCTAGAGGTGATTCCCTCAATGAGCAGTTCTTC

V gene: TRBV21-1
D gene: -
J gene: TRBJ2-1
clone size: -
CDR3 protein: CATWRPGSAESYNEQFF
CDR3 DNA: TGTGCCACATGGAGGCCCGGGAGCGCCGAATCCTACAATGAGCAGTTCTTC

V gene: TRBV18
D gene: TRBD1
J gene: TRBJ2-7
clone size: -
CDR3 protein: CASSRQGFSYEQYF
CDR3 DNA: TGTGCCAGCTCACGACAGGGCTTCAGCTACGAGCAGTACTTC

V gene: TRBV20-1
D gene: TRBD2
J gene: TRBJ2-1
clone size: -
CDR3 protein: CSARMLAGGLGSYNEQFF
CDR3 DNA: TGCAGTGCTAGGATGCTAGCGGGGGGGCTAGGCTCCTACAATGAGCAGTTCTTC

V gene: TRBV6-6
D gene: -
J gene: TRBJ2-3
clone size: few
CDR3 protein: CAITGNTDTQYF
CDR3 DNA: TGTGCCATTACAGGGAACACAGATACGCAGTATTTT

V gene: TRBV4-1
D gene: -
J gene: TRBJ2-1
clone size: -
CDR3 protein: CASSLVTSGISYNEQFF
CDR3 DNA: TGCGCCAGCAGTCTGGTCACCTCCGGGATCTCCTACAATGAGCAGTTCTTC

V gene: TRBV3-1
D gene: -
J gene: TRBJ2-3
clone size: few
CDR3 protein: CASSLTLGDTQYF
CDR3 DNA: TGTGCCAGCAGCCTAACCCTAGGAGATACGCAGTATTTT

V gene: TRBV20-1
D gene: -
J gene: TRBJ2-1
clone size: -
CDR3 protein: CSARGDRHHNEQFF
CDR3 DNA: TGCAGTGCTAGAGGGGACCGACATCACAATGAGCAGTTCTTC

V gene: TRBV29-1
D gene: TRBD1
J gene: TRBJ1-1
clone size: few
CDR3 protein: CSVEGTGAVGNTEAFF
CDR3 DNA: TGCAGCGTTGAGGGGACAGGGGCGGTTGGTAACACTGAAGCTTTCTTT

V gene: TRBV7-2
D gene: TRBD1
J gene: TRBJ1-2
clone size: few
CDR3 protein: CASSRSQGVYGYTF
CDR3 DNA: TGTGCCAGCAGCCGTTCACAGGGGGTCTATGGCTACACCTTC

V gene: TRBV7-2
D gene: -
J gene: TRBJ2-7
clone size: -
CDR3 protein: CASSLDGMSSYEQYF
CDR3 DNA: TGTGCCAGCAGCTTAGACGGAATGAGCTCCTACGAGCAGTACTTC

V gene: TRBV5-1
D gene: TRBD1
J gene: TRBJ2-2
clone size: -
CDR3 protein: CASSSRTGTENTGELFF
CDR3 DNA: TGCGCCAGCAGCTCAAGAACCGGGACAGAGAACACCGGGGAGCTGTTTTTT

V gene: TRBV20-1
D gene: TRBD2
J gene: TRBJ2-1
clone size: few
CDR3 protein: CSARDLAGGGPHEQFF
CDR3 DNA: TGCAGTGCTAGAGATCTGGCGGGAGGAGGCCCCCATGAGCAGTTCTTC

V gene: TRBV12-3/TRBV12-4
D gene: -
J gene: TRBJ2-3
clone size: -
CDR3 protein: CASSFLPVPSTDTQYF
CDR3 DNA: TGTGCCAGCAGTTTTCTTCCAGTACCTAGCACAGATACGCAGTATTTT

V gene: TRBV2
D gene: -
J gene: TRBJ2-1
clone size: -
CDR3 protein: CASRPEAYNEQFF
CDR3 DNA: TGTGCCAGCCGGCCTGAAGCCTACAATGAGCAGTTCTTC

V gene: TRBV2
D gene: TRBD1
J gene: TRBJ2-3
clone size: -
CDR3 protein: CTSSLGTGASTDTQYF
CDR3 DNA: TGTACCAGCAGTTTGGGGACAGGGGCTAGCACAGATACGCAGTATTTT

V gene: TRBV10-3
D gene: TRBD2
J gene: TRBJ2-3
clone size: -
CDR3 protein: CAIGSGGPSTDTQYF
CDR3 DNA: TGTGCCATCGGTAGCGGGGGACCAAGCACAGATACGCAGTATTTT

V gene: TRBV28
D gene: -
J gene: TRBJ2-7
clone size: -
CDR3 protein: CASSKARTYEQYF
CDR3 DNA: TGTGCCAGCAGTAAAGCGAGGACCTACGAGCAGTACTTC

V gene: TRBV28
D gene: TRBD2
J gene: TRBJ2-7
clone size: -
CDR3 protein: CASSHGLAAFYEQYF
CDR3 DNA: TGTGCCAGCAGCCACGGACTAGCGGCGTTCTACGAGCAGTACTTC

V gene: TRBV7-9
D gene: TRBD1
J gene: TRBJ2-1
clone size: few
CDR3 protein: CASLDRGRSDEQFF
CDR3 DNA: TGTGCCAGCCTCGACAGGGGCAGGAGTGATGAGCAGTTCTTC

V gene: TRBV27
D gene: -
J gene: TRBJ2-3
clone size: -
CDR3 protein: CASSLLGSTGLSDTQYF
CDR3 DNA: TGTGCCAGCAGTTTATTGGGGTCAACGGGTCTCTCGGATACGCAGTATTTT

V gene: TRBV4-1
D gene: -
J gene: TRBJ1-2
clone size: few
CDR3 protein: CASSQVAVSYGYTF
CDR3 DNA: TGCGCCAGCAGCCAAGTCGCCGTTAGCTATGGCTACACCTTC

V gene: TRBV20-1
D gene: -
J gene: TRBJ2-5
clone size: many
CDR3 protein: CSARSPGGPWQETQYF
CDR3 DNA: TGCAGTGCTAGGTCGCCCGGGGGGCCTTGGCAAGAGACCCAGTACTTC

V gene: TRBV6-1
D gene: -
J gene: TRBJ2-1
clone size: -
CDR3 protein: CASSLSSSDNEQFF
CDR3 DNA: TGTGCCAGCAGCCTATCCTCTAGCGACAATGAGCAGTTCTTC

V gene: TRBV6-1
D gene: -
J gene: TRBJ1-5
clone size: -
CDR3 protein: CASSVVPGSNQPQHF
CDR3 DNA: TGTGCCAGCAGTGTAGTTCCAGGGAGCAATCAGCCCCAGCATTTT

V gene: TRBV15
D gene: -
J gene: TRBJ2-1
clone size: -
CDR3 protein: CATSRVRGWNEQFF
CDR3 DNA: TGTGCCACCAGCAGGGTAAGGGGGTGGAATGAGCAGTTCTTC

V gene: TRBV28
D gene: -
J gene: TRBJ2-1
clone size: few
CDR3 protein: CATSVDSNNEQFF
CDR3 DNA: TGTGCCACCTCGGTCGACTCTAACAATGAGCAGTTCTTC

V gene: TRBV9
D gene: -
J gene: TRBJ2-1
clone size: many
CDR3 protein: CASSAGMSYNEQFF
CDR3 DNA: TGTGCCAGCAGCGCCGGGATGTCCTACAATGAGCAGTTCTTC

V gene: TRBV7-9
D gene: -
J gene: TRBJ2-5
clone size: many
CDR3 protein: CASSLELQTQYF
CDR3 DNA: TGTGCCAGCAGCTTAGAGTTACAGACCCAGTACTTC

V gene: TRBV9
D gene: -
J gene: TRBJ2-1
clone size: -
CDR3 protein: CASSSPGKEQFF
CDR3 DNA: TGTGCCAGCAGCTCTCCCGGCAAGGAGCAGTTCTTC

V gene: TRBV4-1
D gene: -
J gene: TRBJ1-2
clone size: once
CDR3 protein: CASSQVWQGDGCTF
CDR3 DNA: TGCGCCAGCAGCCAGGTGTGGCAGGGTGATGGCTGCACCTTC

V gene: TRBV25-1
D gene: -
J gene: TRBJ2-2
clone size: few
CDR3 protein: CASSEWKTETANTGELFF
CDR3 DNA: TGTGCCAGCAGTGAATGGAAGACTGAAACCGCGAACACCGGGGAGCTGTTTTTT

V gene: TRBV12-3/TRBV12-4
D gene: -
J gene: TRBJ2-5
clone size: few
CDR3 protein: CASSKAQGLETQYF
CDR3 DNA: TGTGCCAGCAGTAAAGCCCAGGGGTTAGAGACCCAGTACTTC

V gene: TRBV28
D gene: -
J gene: TRBJ2-2
clone size: -
CDR3 protein: CASSLRQGHLSANTGELFF
CDR3 DNA: TGTGCCAGCAGTTTAAGGCAGGGCCATCTCTCCGCGAACACCGGGGAGCTGTTTTTT

V gene: TRBV11-1
D gene: -
J gene: TRBJ2-3
clone size: many
CDR3 protein: CASSFSSPGKDTQYF
CDR3 DNA: TGTGCCAGCAGCTTTTCGTCTCCCGGGAAAGATACGCAGTATTTT

V gene: TRBV21-1
D gene: -
J gene: TRBJ2-1
clone size: -
CDR3 protein: CASGTIAGGPRGNEQFF
CDR3 DNA: TGTGCCAGCGGGACCATAGCGGGAGGGCCTCGAGGTAATGAGCAGTTCTTC

V gene: TRBV20-1
D gene: TRBD2
J gene: TRBJ2-5
clone size: -
CDR3 protein: CSAPGLAGGKETQYF
CDR3 DNA: TGCAGTGCCCCCGGACTAGCGGGGGGCAAAGAGACCCAGTACTTC

V gene: TRBV5-4
D gene: TRBD2
J gene: TRBJ2-5
clone size: -
CDR3 protein: CASSFGTSGGLGRETQYF
CDR3 DNA: TGTGCCAGCAGCTTCGGCACTAGCGGGGGGTTAGGGAGAGAGACCCAGTACTTC

V gene: TRBV29-1
D gene: -
J gene: TRBJ2-1
clone size: -
CDR3 protein: CSVGATYNEQFF
CDR3 DNA: TGCAGCGTGGGGGCCACCTACAATGAGCAGTTCTTC

V gene: TRBV6-1
D gene: -
J gene: TRBJ2-7
clone size: -
CDR3 protein: CASSEVFEAYEQYF
CDR3 DNA: TGTGCCAGCAGTGAAGTCTTCGAGGCCTACGAGCAGTACTTC

V gene: TRBV7-2
D gene: -
J gene: TRBJ1-5
clone size: -
CDR3 protein: CASTQGRDQPQHF
CDR3 DNA: TGTGCCAGCACCCAGGGCCGAGATCAGCCCCAGCATTTT